The following is a TCR beta chain sequence with its context. This sample was taken from a study of shared clonotypes between healthy human individuals. The CDR3 loop spans 13 amino acids. Trimming shortened V by 5 bases and J by 11 bases, and 15 bases separated the two germline ends. Germline values: CDR1 LNHDA, CDR2 SQIVND (reference sequence). TCRdb's copy holds only in-frame clones and misses some; the assay was immunoSEQ multiplex PCR. The profile covers a few hundred thousand clones, with around three quarters appearing a single time and more than 10% taken by the ten largest. This sequence was found in a woman aged 40 to 50 in good health. Some clones in this sample may be carry-over from other donors' samples. V usage is TRBV19 and J usage is TRBJ2-2, with unresolved D. Material for sequencing was PBMCs. CDR3 in DNA: TGTGCCAGTAGTGCCTTCCGGGCGCAAGAGCTGTTTTTT. Its translation: CASSAFRAQELFF.